The 16 T cell receptor beta chains below were found in one sample sequenced in a study of T cell repertoires in cytomegalovirus infection. TCRdb re-derived calls from the reads in MiXCR, one entry per CDR3 protein. The sample includes about 220,000 distinct CDR3 sequences, less than 50% of them seen just once. Antigen specificity for these receptors is unknown. This specimen consisted of CD8+ T cells from cultured PBMCs, obtained from culture after CMV antigen stimulation. Receptors originate from a human donor in good health (CMV status not recorded). Some clones in this sample may be carry-over from other donors' samples.

This chain links TRBV7-4 with TRBJ2-7, with D uncertain. V was shortened by 5 bases and J by 1 base, with 12 bases between the two germline ends. This CDR3 comprises 14 residues. The germline V gene has CDR1 SGHVT and CDR2 SQSDAQ. The CDR3 region has the DNA TGTGCCAGCAGCCTTAACGCGGTATCCTACGAGCAGTACTTC. Translated: CASSLNAVSYEQYF. Filled out from reference TRBV7-4 and TRBJ2-7, the complete variable domain reads GAGVSQSPRYKVAKRGRDVALRCDSISGHVTLYWYRQTLGQGSEVLTYSQSDAQRDKSGRPSGRFSAERPERSVSTLKIQRTEQGDSAVYLCASSLNAVSYEQYFGPGTRLTVT.

This clonotype has a handful of counts. J is TRBJ1-2 and V is TRBV28; D might be TRBD1 (5 bases). CDR1 and CDR2 (germline): MDHEN, SYDVKM. Trimming cost V 2 bases and J 7 bases, with 17 bases left between them. The CDR3 sequence is 15 residues long. The CDR3: CASSLQWDGRGGYTF. DNA for the CDR3: TGTGCCAGCAGTTTACAGTGGGACGGGCGTGGTGGCTACACCTTC.

This clonotype has more than one count but fewer than ten. V usage is TRBV7-3 and J usage is TRBJ2-7; D is undetermined. The germline V gene has CDR1 SGHTA and CDR2 FQGTGA. The CDR3 loop spans 15 amino acids. Trimming removed 4 bases from V and 0 bases from J, with 13 bases in between. The CDR3 region has the DNA TGTGCCAGCAGCTCTGACGCAGATTTCTCCTACGAGCAGTACTTC. This encodes CASSSDADFSYEQYF.

This chain joins TRBV4-1 and TRBJ1-4, with D maybe TRBD1 (5 bases). CDR1 and CDR2 (germline): MGHRA, YSYEKL. This CDR3 region has 16 residues. V was trimmed by 2 bases and J by 8 bases, leaving 18 bases between them. CDR3 in DNA: TGCGCCAGCAGCCAAATCGGGGCAGGCGGAGGGGAAAAACTGTTTTTT. This gives the protein CASSQIGAGGGEKLFF.

The chain couples TRBV7-2 to TRBJ2-1, with 12 bases lining up with TRBD2. The CDR3 loop spans 17 amino acids. Germline trimming cut 1 base from V and 5 bases from J; bases unmatched to any gene: 6. Germline CDR1 is SGHTA and CDR2 is FQGNSA. In DNA, the CDR3 is TGTGCCAGCAGCTTAGGACTAGCGGGGGCCATACACAATGAGCAGTTCTTC. Translating it yields CASSLGLAGAIHNEQFF.

In its sample, this clonotype was seen a few times. The V and J genes are TRBV7-8 and TRBJ2-7, with D tentatively TRBD1 or TRBD2 (5 bases each). Trimming stripped 1 base from V and 7 bases from J, with 20 bases between. The CDR3 length is 16 residues. Germline-derived CDR1 and CDR2 are SGHVS and FQNEAQ. The CDR3 loop reads CASSLVGDGAGLEQYF. CDR3 DNA sequence: TGTGCCAGCAGCTTAGTGGGGGATGGCGCTGGTCTAGAGCAGTACTTC.

This clonotype has a count of ten or more. V gene TRBV7-2 combines with J gene TRBJ2-7; 10 positions match TRBD2. V was clipped by 5 bases and J by 6 bases; unmatched bases: 13. From germline, CDR1 is SGHTA and CDR2 FQGNSA. The CDR3 is 16 amino acids. For the CDR3, the DNA is TGTGCCAGCAGCCCACACTCTAGCGGGAGTACAGGCGAGCAGTACTTC. The encoded protein is CASSPHSSGSTGEQYF.

This clonotype was picked up a small number of times. The J gene is TRBJ2-7, the V gene TRBV7-8; tentatively, D is TRBD1 (5 bases). The CDR3 is 14 residues long. Trimming shortened V by 5 bases and J by 5 bases, and 16 bases separated the two germline ends. CDR1 and CDR2 from the germline V gene are SGHVS and FQNEAQ. The CDR3 DNA reads as TGTGCCAGCAGCCCGACGCACAGGCAAAACGAGCAGTACTTC. Protein product: CASSPTHRQNEQYF.

A few counts support this clonotype. The rearrangement uses TRBV29-1 and TRBJ2-1; TRBD1 matches at 9 bases. CDR1 and CDR2 (germline): SQVTM, ANQGSEA. The CDR3 consists of 14 residues. V shed 6 bases and J 5 bases; nucleotides not matched to a gene: 8. The DNA for the CDR3 is TGCAGCGTCTCCGGGACAGGGCGGGACAATGAGCAGTTCTTC. This sequence encodes CSVSGTGRDNEQFF.

This CDR3 reads CASRDLNTEAFF. CDR3 coding DNA: TGTGCCAGCAGGGACTTGAACACTGAAGCTTTCTTT. This chain joins TRBV25-1 and TRBJ1-1, with D uncertain. Per germline, CDR1 MGHDK and CDR2 SYGVNS. V lost 6 bases and J lost 0, with 5 bases in between. The length of the CDR3 is 12 residues.

As to this clonotype: This CDR3 fails to terminate in the conserved phenylalanine or tryptophan, so it likely reflects a read error. V usage is TRBV7-6 and J usage is TRBJ2-2; 7 bases line up with TRBD1. CDR1 SGHVS and CDR2 FNYEAQ come from the germline V gene. The CDR3 consists of 13 residues. The CDR3 protein is CASSSEGAGDLFY. CDR3 in DNA: TGTGCCAGCAGCTCAGAGGGGGCCGGGGATCTGTTTTAT.

The chain uses TRBV7-8 and TRBJ2-1; 14 nucleotides agree with TRBD2. This CDR3 has 17 residues. The V gene's germline CDR1 is SGHVS and CDR2 FQNEAQ. J gave up 8 bases and V 1 base, and 7 bases lay outside the gene matches. Here the CDR3 reads CASSLVETSGRDHEQFF. The DNA of the CDR3 is TGTGCCAGCAGCTTAGTTGAGACTAGCGGGAGGGACCATGAGCAGTTCTTC.

The gene calls are TRBV7-9 and TRBJ2-1; 9 positions agree with TRBD2. J was trimmed by 9 bases and V by 1 base; bases with no gene match: 7. Per germline, CDR1 SEHNR and CDR2 FQNEAQ (reference sequence). This CDR3 comprises 15 residues. The CDR3 DNA sequence: TGTGCCAGCAGCTTAGTGGCGGGGGGGCCTAGTGAGCAGTTCTTC. It is translated as CASSLVAGGPSEQFF.

This clonotype has just a few counts. The rearrangement joins TRBV29-1 to TRBJ1-1; weak D call: TRBD1 (5 bases). The CDR3 spans 12 residues. Germline V CDR1 and CDR2: SQVTM, ANQGSEA. V shed 3 bases and J shed 11 bases, with 16 bases lying between them. The CDR3 bases are TGCAGCGTTGATGATGGGACGGCGAGGGCTTTCTTT. Amino acid sequence: CSVDDGTARAFF.

This clonotype showed up just a few times. J is TRBJ1-5 and V is TRBV20-1; D is undetermined. CDR3 length: 13 amino acids. Looked up from germline, CDR1 is DFQATT and CDR2 is SNEGSKA (reference sequence). Trimming left V 4 bases short and J 1 base short, with 8 bases between. Here the CDR3 reads CSATDTSNQPQHF. The DNA for the CDR3 is TGCAGTGCTACAGATACGAGCAATCAGCCCCAGCATTTT.

The chain couples TRBV6-6 to TRBJ2-5; no clear D gene. The CDR3 runs to 13 residues. In germline, CDR1 is MNHNY, CDR2 SVGAGI (reference sequence). Trimming pared 0 bases from V and 5 bases from J, leaving 7 bases between. DNA for the CDR3: TGTGCCAGCAGTTACTCGAGTATGGAGACCCAGTACTTC. It is translated as CASSYSSMETQYF.